The 13 T cell receptor beta chains presented below share a single source sample, sequenced in a study of T cell responses to AZD1222 COVID-19 vaccine. Here immunoSEQ multiplex PCR was the method, and the copy in TCRdb shows in-frame clones only, minus some. This sample has more than 95,000 clones, with about 89% found just once. The sequenced sample was peripheral blood, obtained 28 days after the second AZD1222 dose. The receptors stem from an adult who received the AZD1222 COVID-19 vaccine.

The chain combines TRBV2 with TRBJ1-1, with D perhaps TRBD1 (6 bases). Trimming removed 1 base at V and 0 bases at J, with 12 bases between. This CDR3 spans 16 amino acids. The germline V gene encodes CDR1 SNHLY and CDR2 FYNNEI. The CDR3 coding sequence is TGTGCCAGCAGTGAAGATGGGACAAACCTGAACACTGAAGCTTTCTTT. Its translation is CASSEDGTNLNTEAFF.

This rearrangement joins TRBV2 to TRBJ2-3, with 12 positions matching TRBD2. The CDR3 contains 17 residues. The germline CDR1 and CDR2 sequences are SNHLY and FYNNEI. V lost 0 bases, J lost 4 bases, and 5 bases stayed unmatched. The CDR3 loop is CASSEALAGGLADTQYF. CDR3 DNA: TGTGCCAGCAGTGAAGCCCTAGCGGGAGGGCTCGCAGATACGCAGTATTTT.

The CDR3: CASSSQGAYGEAFF. CDR3 DNA sequence: TGTGCCAGCAGTTCACAGGGGGCCTATGGTGAAGCTTTCTTT. This chain joins TRBV6-2 or TRBV6-3 and TRBJ1-1; 9 bases align to TRBD1. The V gene end was trimmed by 4 bases and the J gene end by 7 bases; junction bases not matched to a gene: 7. The CDR3 spans 14 residues. CDR1 is MNHEY and CDR2 is SVGEGT in the germline V gene.

Only one count was recorded for this clone. The chain uses TRBV9 and TRBJ2-7, with D uncertain. Germline assignment: CDR1 SGDLS and CDR2 YYNGEE. V was pared by 0 bases and J by 6 bases, with 10 bases between. The CDR3 contains 13 residues. The CDR3 region is CASSVAWRGEQYF. CDR3 bases: TGTGCCAGCAGCGTAGCTTGGAGAGGCGAGCAGTACTTC.

This clone occurred once. This sequence joins TRBV7-2 and TRBJ1-5, with D possibly matching TRBD1 (6 bases). The CDR3 covers 14 residues. CDR1 is SGHTA, CDR2 FQGNSA, per germline. The germline V and J ends were trimmed by 5 bases and 11 bases, with 19 bases remaining between them. The CDR3 region has the DNA TGTGCCAGCAGCCATGGGGTCGGGGGCACGACCCAGCATTTT. It encodes CASSHGVGGTTQHF. The full variable domain, in which reference TRBV7-2 and TRBJ1-5 provide the parts outside the CDR3, is GAGVSQSPSNKVTEKGKDVELRCDPISGHTALYWYRQSLGQGLEFLIYFQGNSAPDKSGLPSDRFSAERTGGSVSTLTIQRTQQEDSAVYLCASSHGVGGTTQHFGDGTRLSIL.

The rearrangement joins TRBV9 to TRBJ1-1, with TRBD1 matching over 10 bases. Trimming took 3 bases from V and 4 from J; bases not matched to a gene: 3. CDR3 length equals 14 residues. The germline V gene encodes CDR1 SGDLS and CDR2 YYNGEE. This chain's CDR3 is CASSGQGAITEAFF. Written as DNA, the CDR3 is TGTGCCAGCAGCGGACAGGGGGCGATCACTGAAGCTTTCTTT.

V gene TRBV29-1 combines with J gene TRBJ2-5; possible D gene TRBD2, 5 bases. Germline loops: CDR1 SQVTM, CDR2 ANQGSEA. This CDR3 has 12 residues. V lost 7 bases, J lost 4 bases, and 13 bases lay in between. The CDR3 spells CSGWTPTETQYF. The CDR3 DNA is TGCAGCGGATGGACTCCGACAGAGACCCAGTACTTC.

This rearrangement joins TRBV19 to TRBJ1-2; no definite D call. Per the germline V gene, CDR1 is LNHDA and CDR2 is SQIVND (reference sequence). The CDR3 totals 16 residues. The V end lost 7 bases, the J end lost 0 bases, and 18 bases lay between the germline ends. The CDR3 DNA reads TGTGCCAGTACCACAAAGGGCCAGCGTACTAACTATGGCTACACCTTC. Protein sequence: CASTTKGQRTNYGYTF.

J is TRBJ2-2 and V is TRBV11-2; D is unclear. The germline V gene encodes CDR1 SGHAT and CDR2 FQNNGV. The CDR3 has 13 residues. V lost 10 bases and J 4 bases, leaving 13 bases between the germline ends. The CDR3 DNA follows: TGTGCCAACTCGGTGGGCGGCACCGGGGAGCTGTTTTTT. This encodes CANSVGGTGELFF.

V and J are TRBV11-2 and TRBJ1-2; the D is unclear. V lost 1 base to trimming and J lost 2 bases, with 2 bases between them. CDR1 is SGHAT, CDR2 FQNNGV, per germline. The CDR3 is made up of 12 amino acids. The CDR3 reads CASSLGNYGYTF. The CDR3 region has the DNA TGTGCCAGCAGCTTAGGCAACTATGGCTACACCTTC. The entire variable domain, with the rest obtained from reference TRBV11-2 and TRBJ1-2, is as follows: EAGVAQSPRYKIIEKRQSVAFWCNPISGHATLYWYQQILGQGPKLLIQFQNNGVVDDSQLPKDRFSAERLKGVDSTLKIQPAKLEDSAVYLCASSLGNYGYTFGSGTRLTVV.

The V and J genes are TRBV7-2 and TRBJ1-1, with D possibly being TRBD1 (6 bases). V shed 5 bases and J shed 4 bases, with 14 bases lying between them. Germline assignment: CDR1 SGHTA and CDR2 FQGNSA. The CDR3 covers 14 residues. The DNA of the CDR3 is TGTGCCAGCAGCCCACAGGGTGAAGGCACTGAAGCTTTCTTT. Residues: CASSPQGEGTEAFF. The full variable domain, in which reference TRBV7-2 and TRBJ1-1 provide the parts outside the CDR3, is GAGVSQSPSNKVTEKGKDVELRCDPISGHTALYWYRQSLGQGLEFLIYFQGNSAPDKSGLPSDRFSAERTGGSVSTLTIQRTQQEDSAVYLCASSPQGEGTEAFFGQGTRLTVV.

CDR3 protein: CASSLGAGAGYEQYF. CDR3 DNA sequence: TGTGCCAGCAGCTTAGGTGCAGGGGCGGGTTACGAGCAGTACTTC. The chain combines TRBV7-9 with TRBJ2-7; tentative D call: TRBD1 (6 bases). The CDR3 length is 15 residues. Germline-derived CDR1 and CDR2 are SEHNR and FQNEAQ (reference sequence). V lost 1 base to trimming and J lost 4 bases, with 14 bases between them.

The V and J genes are TRBV9 and TRBJ1-1; D not certain. The V end was cut by 4 bases, the J end by 2 bases, with 15 bases between. The CDR3 covers 15 residues. The germline gives CDR1 SGDLS, CDR2 YYNGEE. The CDR3 sequence: CASSPRPSPNTEAFF. CDR3 nucleotides: TGTGCCAGCAGCCCACGTCCTTCACCAAACACTGAAGCTTTCTTT.